This T cell receptor beta chain was captured by sequencing in a study of CD8 T cells in ankylosing spondylitis. Overall study results and limits: It was reported that disease-linked clones were significantly enriched in matched ankylosing spondylitis synovial fluid. There were earlier reports of some motif variants in reactive arthritis synovial fluid and blood. A motif in TCR beta, a set of roughly 8 highly homologous variants, appeared characteristic of ankylosing spondylitis blood.

This clonotype was picked up many times. The antigen is not known. Using its own MiXCR run on the 5' RACE reads, TCRdb lists one record per CDR3 protein. The sample carries about 220,000 distinct CDR3 sequences, about 10% recorded once. Germline lookup yields CDR1 KGHSH and CDR2 LQKENI. V was trimmed by 2 bases and J by 3 bases, leaving 9 bases between them. The CDR3 runs to 14 residues. This receptor was obtained from a male donor with ankylosing spondylitis or in good health (not recorded which). This chain links TRBV18 with TRBJ2-3; D is uncertain. The specimen sequenced was blood, either unsorted or a sorted T cell fraction (not recorded which). As DNA, the CDR3 is TGTGCCAGCTCACCAGGAACTGGGACAGATACGCAGTATTTT. This codes for CASSPGTGTDTQYF.